Described below is a single T cell receptor beta chain sequence and its context. No antigen is known for it. This CDR3 region has 14 residues. Per germline, CDR1 PRHDT and CDR2 FYEKMQ (reference sequence). Trimming removed 5 bases at V and 2 bases at J, with 13 bases between. This sample was included in a study of CD8+ T cells in alopecia areata. Findings and limits, study-wide: Sequencing of scalp tissue also captures the resident alphabeta T cells of normal skin. Higher clonality than in normal scalp was seen in lesional scalp, especially alopecia totalis/universalis.

RNA, once extracted, was reverse transcribed into cDNA for use as the sequencing template. TCRdb keeps only in-frame clones here, not all; method: immunoSEQ multiplex PCR. Counted here are 85,000 to 110,000 clones, around 50% occurring once; the ten biggest clones make up 8.8%. The sequenced material came from CD4+ T cells sorted from blood. The rearrangement uses TRBV13 and TRBJ2-7; tentative D call: TRBD2 (5 bases). This receptor was identified in a human donor in good health. Here the CDR3 DNA reads TGTGCCAGCAGCCACCGACGGGGTACCTACGAGCAGTACTTC. Protein: CASSHRRGTYEQYF.